Included here is one T cell receptor (beta chain) sequence, with context. The target antigen is unknown. The record originates from a study of T cells in Graves' hyperthyroidism and ophthalmopathy. Study-level points and caveats: Ophthalmopathy was told apart from stable hyperthyroidism by a 13 V-J model.

Template material for amplifying TCR beta CDR3 regions consisted of RNA transcripts. The HTBI set primed first-round TCR CDR3 RT-PCR. One entry per CDR3 protein results from TCRdb running MiXCR on the multiplex PCR reads. The sample consists of approximately 420,000 distinct CDR3 sequences, about 15% of them appearing once. Trimming stripped 4 bases from V and 5 bases from J, with 18 bases between. Germline CDR1 is SGDLS and CDR2 is YYNGEE. The CDR3 has 15 residues. V gene TRBV9 combines with J gene TRBJ2-5; possibly TRBD1 or TRBD2 for D (5 bases each). The clonotype originates from a woman aged 25 to 39 with Graves' hyperthyroidism. Input material: blood. The CDR3 DNA reads as TGTGCCAGCAGCACTATAGGGGCGGGTTTGGAGACCCAGTACTTC. Protein product: CASSTIGAGLETQYF.